This TCR beta chain comes out of a study of response to subunit inactivated influenza vaccine. Regarding the study as a whole: That few new T cells are recruited by each seasonal influenza vaccination was the authors' suggestion.

Via MiXCR, TCRdb re-called the RT-PCR reads, giving one row per CDR3 protein. The table has fewer than 400,000 distinct CDR3 sequences, roughly a fifth seen once. This clonotype was seen many times. Its matching antigen is unknown. The CDR3 length is 15 residues. The germline V gene has CDR1 DFQATT and CDR2 SNEGSKA (reference sequence). Trimming stripped 6 bases from V and 0 bases from J, with 16 bases between. The chain combines TRBV20-1 with TRBJ2-3; perhaps D is TRBD1 or TRBD2 (5 bases each). The origin of this receptor is a man between 50 and 75 years old who received an inactivated influenza vaccine. This material consisted of PBMCs from blood, taken around 22 months after vaccination. The CDR3 loop reads CSAPDWGRSTDTQYF. In nucleotides, the CDR3 is TGCAGTGCCCCGGACTGGGGGAGAAGCACAGATACGCAGTATTTT.